Presented here are 10 T cell receptor beta chains from one specimen sequenced in a study of blood T cell repertoires in COVID-19. TCRdb's table, derived via immunoSEQ multiplex PCR, lists solely in-frame clones and lacks some. The table lists 60,000 or so clones, about 80% of them singletons. Sample: peripheral blood. The receptors were gathered from a man aged 60 to 69 with acute or convalescent COVID-19.

The chain employs TRBV5-4 and TRBJ2-7; 8 bases are shared with TRBD2. Germline loops: CDR1 SGHNT, CDR2 YYREEE (reference sequence). CDR3 length: 15 residues. V gave up 0 bases and J gave up 2 bases; unmatched junction bases: 4. The chain's CDR3 is CASSLGLAGTYEQYF. The CDR3 DNA follows: TGTGCCAGCAGCTTGGGTCTAGCGGGTACCTACGAGCAGTACTTC.

The genes are TRBV7-2 and TRBJ2-1, with 10 bases aligning to TRBD1. Germline values: CDR1 SGHTA, CDR2 FQGNSA. There are 14 residues in the CDR3. The J segment lost 6 bases and the V segment lost 5 bases, leaving 4 bases of the junction unmatched. The CDR3 DNA reads as TGTGCCAGCAGCCCCCGGACAGGGGGCAATGAGCAGTTCTTC. It translates to CASSPRTGGNEQFF.

This rearrangement joins TRBV20-1 to TRBJ2-1, with TRBD2 matching over 9 bases. After removal of 3 bases from V and 3 bases from J, the junction contained 12 bases not matched to a gene. Germline V lookup: CDR1 DFQATT, CDR2 SNEGSKA (reference sequence). There are 17 residues in the CDR3. The CDR3 spells CSASGASGAVNYNEQFF. Here the CDR3 DNA reads TGCAGTGCTAGTGGGGCTAGCGGGGCCGTAAACTACAATGAGCAGTTCTTC.

The chain joins TRBV6-5 to TRBJ1-1; D possibly corresponds to TRBD1 (5 bases). The germline V gene encodes CDR1 MNHEY and CDR2 SVGAGI. Trimming left V 4 bases short and J 1 base short, with 10 bases between. This CDR3 spans 14 amino acids. CDR3 residues: CASSLGVGNTEAFF. The CDR3 region has the DNA TGTGCCAGCAGTTTAGGGGTAGGGAACACTGAAGCTTTCTTT.

This chain connects TRBV6-6 to TRBJ1-4; perhaps TRBD1 as D (5 bases). CDR1 and CDR2 from the germline V gene are MNHNY and SVGAGI (reference sequence). The CDR3 runs to 15 residues. The germline V and J ends were trimmed by 6 bases and 1 base, with 12 bases remaining between them. This chain's CDR3 is CASRPDSRTNEKLFF. The CDR3 DNA is TGTGCCAGCAGACCCGACAGCCGAACTAATGAAAAACTGTTTTTT.

The chain has TRBV7-8 and TRBJ1-2; D is perhaps TRBD1 (5 bases). Germline V gene data show CDR1 as SGHVS and CDR2 as FQNEAQ. Trimming shortened V by 5 bases and J by 1 base, and 8 bases separated the two germline ends. The CDR3 runs to 13 residues. Here the CDR3 DNA reads TGTGCCAGCAGCCCACAGGTTAACTATGGCTACACCTTC. It translates to CASSPQVNYGYTF.

The chain combines TRBV30 with TRBJ2-2; the match to TRBD1 covers 7 bases. CDR3 length equals 16 residues. CDR1 and CDR2 from the germline V gene are GTSNPN and SVGIG (reference sequence). The V and J ends lost 0 bases and 3 bases, in that order; junction bases with no gene match: 7. CDR3 in DNA: TGTGCCTGGAGTGTAAACAGGGGCGCGGACACCGGGGAGCTGTTTTTT. This gives the protein CAWSVNRGADTGELFF.

This clone was detected a few times. V gene TRBV5-1 combines with J gene TRBJ1-2; TRBD1 matches at 9 bases. Germline trimming cut 0 bases from V and 8 bases from J; bases unmatched to any gene: 8. Germline-derived CDR1 and CDR2 are SGHRS and YFSETQ. This CDR3 comprises 15 residues. The CDR3 DNA reads TGCGCCAGCAGCTTGGGTACAGGGGGCACGGACGGCTACACCTTC. The encoded protein is CASSLGTGGTDGYTF.

The J gene is TRBJ2-5, the V gene TRBV4-1; 14 positions agree with TRBD2. The germline gives CDR1 MGHRA, CDR2 YSYEKL. This CDR3 comprises 18 residues. V was pared by 1 base and J by 5 bases, with 9 bases of the junction left unmatched. CDR3 residues: CASSQVVTSGGAGETQYF. In DNA form, the CDR3 reads TGCGCCAGCAGCCAAGTTGTGACTAGCGGGGGGGCCGGGGAGACCCAGTACTTC.

The CDR3 region has the DNA TGTGCCTGGAGTGAGGCGGCTGAAGCTTTCTTT. This translates into CAWSEAAEAFF. The chain recombines TRBV30 with TRBJ1-1; D unresolved. CDR1 GTSNPN and CDR2 SVGIG come from the germline V gene (reference sequence). V lost 1 base, J lost 6 bases, and 6 bases lay in between. The CDR3 extends over 11 amino acids.